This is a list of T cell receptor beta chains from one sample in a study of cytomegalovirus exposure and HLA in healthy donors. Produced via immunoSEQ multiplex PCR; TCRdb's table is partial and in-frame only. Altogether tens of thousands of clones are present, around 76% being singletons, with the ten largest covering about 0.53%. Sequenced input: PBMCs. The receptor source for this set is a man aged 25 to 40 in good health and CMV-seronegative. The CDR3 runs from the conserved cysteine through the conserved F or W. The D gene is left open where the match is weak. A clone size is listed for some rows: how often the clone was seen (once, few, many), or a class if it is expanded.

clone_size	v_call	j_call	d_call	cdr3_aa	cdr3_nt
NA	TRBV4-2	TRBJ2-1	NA	CASSQEYYQGNEQFF	TGTGCCAGCAGCCAAGAGTACTACCAGGGAAATGAGCAGTTCTTC
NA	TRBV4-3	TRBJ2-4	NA	CASSQDLVGGVLPKNIRYF	TGCGCCAGCAGCCAAGATCTAGTAGGGGGTGTTCTACCCAAAAACATTCGGTACTTC
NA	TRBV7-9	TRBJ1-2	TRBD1	CASSMGDREKSGGYTF	TGTGCCAGCAGCATGGGGGACAGGGAAAAGTCGGGTGGCTACACCTTC
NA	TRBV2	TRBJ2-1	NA	CASTPSGFNNEQFF	TGTGCCTCGACCCCCAGCGGCTTTAACAATGAGCAGTTCTTC
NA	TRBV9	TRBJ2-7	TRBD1	CASSSGDSSYEQYF	TGTGCCAGCAGCTCAGGGGACAGCTCCTACGAGCAGTACTTC
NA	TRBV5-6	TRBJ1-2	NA	CASSPRSGISGYTF	TGTGCCAGCAGCCCCCGGTCAGGGATTTCTGGCTACACCTTC
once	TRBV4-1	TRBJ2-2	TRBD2	CASRRQRGGTGELFF	TGCGCCAGCAGACGCCAGCGGGGGGGCACCGGGGAGCTGTTTTTT
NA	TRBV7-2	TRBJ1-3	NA	CASSFGSVAGNTIYF	TGTGCCAGCAGCTTTGGTTCGGTAGCCGGAAACACCATATATTTT
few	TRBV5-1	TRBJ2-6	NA	CASSLFQGLISGANVLTF	TGCGCCAGCAGCTTGTTCCAGGGCTTAATCTCTGGGGCCAACGTCCTGACTTTC
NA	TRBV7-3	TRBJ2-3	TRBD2	CASSTHSGGAVDTQYF	TGTGCCAGCAGCACCCATAGCGGGGGGGCCGTAGATACGCAGTATTTT
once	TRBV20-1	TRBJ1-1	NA	CSSPAGTEAFF	TGCAGTTCACCGGCGGGCACTGAAGCTTTCTTT
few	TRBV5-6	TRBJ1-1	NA	CASSLYNGDTEAFF	TGTGCCAGCAGCTTGTATAACGGAGACACTGAAGCTTTCTTT
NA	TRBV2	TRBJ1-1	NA	CASSQVQNTEAFF	TGTGCCAGCTCACAGGTCCAGAACACTGAAGCTTTCTTT
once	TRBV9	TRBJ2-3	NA	CASSRTPVIPTDTQYF	TGTGCCAGCAGCCGGACTCCTGTGATTCCCACAGATACGCAGTATTTT
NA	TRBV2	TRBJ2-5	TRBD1	CASSVWDSQETQYF	TGTGCCAGCAGTGTATGGGACAGCCAAGAGACCCAGTACTTC
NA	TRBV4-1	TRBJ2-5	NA	CASRGASETQYF	TGCGCCAGCAGAGGGGCCTCAGAGACCCAGTACTTC
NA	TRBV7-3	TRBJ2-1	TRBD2	CASSLRGGEQFF	TGTGCCAGCAGCTTAAGGGGAGGGGAGCAGTTCTTC
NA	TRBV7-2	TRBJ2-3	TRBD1	CASSTRTGPTDTQYF	TGTGCCAGCAGCACGCGGACAGGTCCAACAGATACGCAGTATTTT
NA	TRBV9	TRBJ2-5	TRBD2	CASSVGGLAGIETQYF	TGTGCCAGCAGCGTAGGGGGACTAGCGGGTATAGAGACCCAGTACTTC
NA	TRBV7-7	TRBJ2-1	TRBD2	CASSQRTSAFNEQFF	TGTGCCAGCAGCCAGCGGACTAGCGCCTTCAATGAGCAGTTCTTC
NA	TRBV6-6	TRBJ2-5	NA	CASSRAGETQYF	TGTGCCAGCAGTCGCGCAGGGGAGACCCAGTACTTC
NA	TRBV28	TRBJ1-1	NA	CASRLGIRGNTEAFF	TGTGCCAGCAGGCTAGGTATACGGGGGAACACTGAAGCTTTCTTT
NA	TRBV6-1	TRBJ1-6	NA	CASSRVHNSPLHF	TGTGCCAGCTCTCGGGTCCATAATTCACCCCTCCACTTT
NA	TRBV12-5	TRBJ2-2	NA	CASGPANTGELFF	TGTGCTAGTGGTCCCGCGAACACCGGGGAGCTGTTTTTT
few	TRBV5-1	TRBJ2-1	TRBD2	CASSLGASGRTRPYNEQFF	TGCGCCAGCAGCTTGGGGGCTAGCGGGAGAACCCGCCCCTACAATGAGCAGTTCTTC
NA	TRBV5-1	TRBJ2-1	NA	CASSLASASYNEQFF	TGCGCCAGCAGCCTAGCTAGCGCGTCCTACAATGAGCAGTTCTTC
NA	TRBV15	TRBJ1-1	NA	CATSSGLRGIEAFF	TGTGCCACCAGCAGCGGATTAAGGGGGATTGAAGCTTTCTTT
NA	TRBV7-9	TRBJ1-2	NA	CASSPVWGVAQNYGYTF	TGTGCCAGCAGCCCCGTATGGGGAGTGGCCCAAAACTATGGCTACACCTTC
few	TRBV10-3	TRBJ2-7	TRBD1	CATTMGTAMTYEQYF	TGTGCCACGACGATGGGGACAGCAATGACCTACGAGCAGTACTTC
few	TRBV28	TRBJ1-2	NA	CASSLGQRVYGYTF	TGTGCCAGCAGTTTAGGACAGAGGGTCTATGGCTACACCTTC
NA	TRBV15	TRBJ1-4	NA	CATSRGSVATNEKLFF	TGTGCCACCAGCAGAGGTAGCGTTGCAACTAATGAAAAACTGTTTTTT
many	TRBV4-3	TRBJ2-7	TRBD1	CASSQGVGQQCVRQGRYEQYF	TGCGCCAGCAGCCAGGGCGTAGGCCAGCAGTGTGTGAGACAGGGCCGATACGAGCAGTACTTC
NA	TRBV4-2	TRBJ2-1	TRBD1	CASSQVGTGGNEQFF	TGTGCCAGCAGCCAAGTAGGGACAGGGGGCAATGAGCAGTTCTTC
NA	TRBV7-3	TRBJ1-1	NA	CASSLNSLNTEAFF	TGTGCCAGCAGCTTAAATAGTTTGAACACTGAAGCTTTCTTT
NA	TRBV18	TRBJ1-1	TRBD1	CASSPLSRGQAEAFF	TGTGCCAGCTCACCACTAAGCAGGGGGCAGGCTGAAGCTTTCTTT
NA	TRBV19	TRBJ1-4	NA	CASTPQDSLNEKLFF	TGTGCCAGTACCCCGCAGGACAGCCTGAATGAAAAACTGTTTTTT
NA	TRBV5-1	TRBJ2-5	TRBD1	CASSLGDRDWETQYF	TGCGCCAGCAGCTTGGGGGACAGGGATTGGGAGACCCAGTACTTC
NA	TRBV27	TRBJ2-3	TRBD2	CASIIRAGTSGIYADTQYF	TGTGCCAGCATCATCAGGGCCGGGACTAGCGGCATATATGCAGATACGCAGTATTTT
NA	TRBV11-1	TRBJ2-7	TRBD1	CASSLGGGSYEQYF	TGTGCCAGCAGCTTAGGAGGGGGCAGCTACGAGCAGTACTTC
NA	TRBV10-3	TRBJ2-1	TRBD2	CAITVSSGDTLNEQFF	TGTGCCATCACGGTGTCTAGCGGGGACACCCTCAATGAGCAGTTCTTC
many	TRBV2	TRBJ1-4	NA	CASSSGVLKLFF	TGTGCCAGCAGTTCAGGGGTCTTAAAACTGTTTTTT
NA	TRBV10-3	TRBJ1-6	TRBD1	CATERGQNNSPLHF	TGTGCCACCGAAAGGGGACAGAATAATTCACCCCTCCACTTT
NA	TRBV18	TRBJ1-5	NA	CASSAGFGNQPQHF	TGTGCCAGCTCAGCAGGGTTTGGCAATCAGCCCCAGCATTTT
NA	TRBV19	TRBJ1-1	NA	CASSIGTLNTEAFF	TGTGCCAGTAGTATCGGGACATTGAACACTGAAGCTTTCTTT
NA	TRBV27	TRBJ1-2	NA	CASSFTGITGYTF	TGTGCCAGCAGTTTTACAGGTATCACTGGCTACACCTTC
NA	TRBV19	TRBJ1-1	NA	CASRNRDGTEAFF	TGTGCCAGTAGGAACAGGGATGGCACTGAAGCTTTCTTT